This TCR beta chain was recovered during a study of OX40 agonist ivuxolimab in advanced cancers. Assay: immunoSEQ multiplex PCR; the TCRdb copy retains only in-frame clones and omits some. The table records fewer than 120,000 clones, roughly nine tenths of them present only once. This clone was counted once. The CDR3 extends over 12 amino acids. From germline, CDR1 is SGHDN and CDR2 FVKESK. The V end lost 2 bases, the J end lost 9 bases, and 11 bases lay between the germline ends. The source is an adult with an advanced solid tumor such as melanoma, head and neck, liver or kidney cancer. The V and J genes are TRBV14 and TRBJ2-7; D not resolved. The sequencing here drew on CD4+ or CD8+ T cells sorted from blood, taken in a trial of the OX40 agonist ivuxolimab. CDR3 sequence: CASSQFQVWQYF. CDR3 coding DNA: TGTGCCAGCAGCCAATTCCAAGTCTGGCAGTACTTC.